These 31 T cell receptor beta chains were sequenced from one sample in a study of cytomegalovirus exposure and HLA in healthy donors. PCR employed 60 Vbeta and 13 Jbeta primers. Produced via immunoSEQ multiplex PCR; TCRdb's table is partial and in-frame only. In the table there are around 64,000 clones, about nine tenths of which are singletons. Sequences were obtained from PBMCs. The receptor source for this set is a woman younger than 45 in good health and CMV-seronegative.

This clone was observed once. The rearrangement joins TRBV4-2 to TRBJ2-7; TRBD2 matches at 7 bases. Germline V lookup: CDR1 LGHNA, CDR2 YNFKEQ. The CDR3 spans 16 residues. The J segment lost 2 bases and the V segment lost 2 bases, leaving 9 bases of the junction unmatched. In DNA form, the CDR3 reads TGTGCCAGCAGCCAATTGGGACTACCTGCCGCCTACGAGCAGTACTTC. It is translated as CASSQLGLPAAYEQYF.

This clone was counted a single time. V gene TRBV7-2 combines with J gene TRBJ1-1; a possible D gene is TRBD1 (5 bases). The CDR3 is made up of 12 amino acids. With 1 base removed from V and 10 bases from J, the gap between germline ends came to 10 bases. Germline assignment: CDR1 SGHTA and CDR2 FQGNSA. The CDR3 protein is CASSLVVTGAFF. CDR3 bases: TGTGCCAGCAGCTTAGTGGTAACAGGAGCTTTCTTT.

The V call is TRBV5-1, the J call TRBJ2-2; 7 bases are a match to TRBD1. The CDR3 extends over 17 amino acids. Unmatched junction bases numbered 18, after V lost 6 bases and J lost 7 bases. The germline gives CDR1 SGHRS, CDR2 YFSETQ. The CDR3 spells CASTPKTGTELGGELFF. DNA for the CDR3: TGCGCCAGCACCCCGAAGACAGGGACGGAACTAGGCGGGGAGCTGTTTTTT.

J is TRBJ2-7 and V is TRBV18, with TRBD2 matching 8 bases. This CDR3 contains 14 residues. Germline values: CDR1 KGHSH, CDR2 LQKENI. The J segment lost 3 bases and the V segment lost 3 bases, leaving 4 bases of the junction unmatched. The CDR3, as DNA: TGTGCCAGCTCACCTAGCGGGGCCCGCTACGAGCAGTACTTC. It translates to CASSPSGARYEQYF.

The chain has TRBV14 and TRBJ2-3, with D uncertain. V was trimmed by 0 bases and J by 6 bases, leaving 7 bases between them. The length of the CDR3 is 13 residues. The V gene's germline CDR1 is SGHDN and CDR2 FVKESK. In DNA, the CDR3 is TGTGCCAGCAGCCAAGATCAGTTGGATACGCAGTATTTT. Its protein is CASSQDQLDTQYF.

The table lists this clone with a count of one. The J gene is TRBJ1-2, the V gene TRBV5-6; D not certain. V was trimmed by 4 bases and J by 4 bases, leaving 8 bases between them. The CDR3 runs 12 residues. Germline V gene sequence: CDR1 SGHDT, CDR2 YYEEEE. This CDR3 is CASSKGSYGYTF. The CDR3 DNA reads TGTGCCAGCAGCAAAGGGAGCTATGGCTACACCTTC.

This clone was seen just once. The V gene is TRBV28, the J gene TRBJ2-2, with 7 nucleotides matching TRBD2. CDR1 and CDR2 from the germline V gene are MDHEN and SYDVKM. The CDR3 runs to 16 residues. After removal of 4 bases from V and 5 bases from J, the junction contained 10 bases not matched to a gene. CDR3 protein: CASSYSAGRATGELFF. Here the CDR3 DNA reads TGTGCCAGCAGTTATTCGGCGGGGAGGGCGACCGGGGAGCTGTTTTTT.

This rearrangement joins TRBV7-2 to TRBJ2-3; 13 nucleotides align to TRBD2. The CDR3 contains 22 residues. Per germline, CDR1 SGHTA and CDR2 FQGNSA. Unmatched junction bases numbered 17, after V lost 0 bases and J lost 2 bases. CDR3 nucleotides: TGTGCCAGCAGCTTAGCGCCTCAACCGGGACTAGCGGGACGACCAAACACAGATACGCAGTATTTT. Its translation is CASSLAPQPGLAGRPNTDTQYF.

This clone was detected only once. The rearrangement uses TRBV5-1 and TRBJ2-7; 9 bases align to TRBD2. Per the germline V gene, CDR1 is SGHRS and CDR2 is YFSETQ. V gave up 2 bases and J gave up 3 bases; unmatched junction bases: 3. This CDR3 has 14 amino acids. The CDR3 DNA reads TGCGCCAGCAGCTTCGTTAGCGGGAGCTACGAGCAGTACTTC. It is translated as CASSFVSGSYEQYF.

This clone was recorded only once. The chain couples TRBV10-3 to TRBJ2-2; TRBD2 aligns across 9 bases. The CDR3 covers 17 residues. The V and J ends lost 0 bases and 6 bases, in that order; junction bases with no gene match: 8. Germline values: CDR1 ENHRY, CDR2 SYGVKD. This chain's CDR3 is CAISESAAGGPAGELFF. DNA of the CDR3: TGTGCCATCAGTGAGTCTGCGGCGGGAGGGCCTGCCGGGGAGCTGTTTTTT.

The chain has TRBV5-1 and TRBJ1-1; 9 bases map to TRBD1. With 3 bases clipped from V and 5 bases from J, the junction kept 5 bases outside the gene matches. CDR3 length: 14 amino acids. Germline V gene sequence: CDR1 SGHRS, CDR2 YFSETQ. The CDR3 DNA reads TGCGCCAGCAGCTCCGGGACAGGGACAACTGAAGCTTTCTTT. Protein sequence: CASSSGTGTTEAFF.

The J gene is TRBJ2-5, the V gene TRBV27; D is unresolved. The J call is doubtful: the DNA matches TRBJ2-7 better. The CDR3 runs to 13 residues. Germline values: CDR1 MNHEY, CDR2 SMNVEV (reference sequence). CDR3 bases: TGTGCCAGCAGCTTTCTGGCTAACTACGAGCAGTACTTC. Amino acids: CASSFLANYEQYF.

This clone was recorded only once. The chain links TRBV6-1 to TRBJ2-3, with D perhaps TRBD1 (6 bases). The V and J ends lost 2 bases and 4 bases respectively, with 13 bases between them. Germline V lookup: CDR1 MNHNS, CDR2 SASEGT. The CDR3 is 15 residues long. The CDR3, as DNA: TGTGCCAGCAGTGAAAGTACAGGGCCCCCAGATACGCAGTATTTT. It is translated as CASSESTGPPDTQYF.

A remark on this clone: Other DNA sequences in this sample translate to the same CDR3. The V call is TRBV7-2, the J call TRBJ2-7; D might be TRBD1 (5 bases). From germline, CDR1 is SGHTA and CDR2 FQGNSA. V was pared by 2 bases and J by 2 bases, with 10 bases between. CDR3 length: 14 amino acids. As DNA, the CDR3 is TGTGCCAGCAGCTTATCTGGCAGGGCCTACGAGCAGTACTTC. Translation: CASSLSGRAYEQYF.

The chain employs TRBV7-9 and TRBJ2-1; TRBD2 matches at 8 bases. V dropped 6 bases and J dropped 8; count of bases not matched to a gene: 6. Per germline, CDR1 SEHNR and CDR2 FQNEAQ (reference sequence). The CDR3 is 13 residues long. This CDR3 reads CASSLDSGDEQFF. DNA for the CDR3: TGTGCCAGCAGTCTGGATAGCGGGGATGAGCAGTTCTTC. Based on the CDR3 plus reference TRBV7-9 and TRBJ2-1, the full variable domain is DTGVSQNPRHKITKRGQNVTFRCDPISEHNRLYWYRQTLGQGPEFLTYFQNEAQLEKSRLLSDRFSAERPKGSFSTLEIQRTEQGDSAMYLCASSLDSGDEQFFGPGTRLTVL.

This clone showed up just a few times. J is TRBJ1-4 and V is TRBV5-1, with a tentative D call TRBD1 (6 bases). V was trimmed by 4 bases and J by 0 bases, leaving 13 bases between them. This CDR3 is built from 16 residues. Germline assignment: CDR1 SGHRS and CDR2 YFSETQ. The CDR3 spells CASSRTGSATNEKLFF. DNA of the CDR3: TGCGCCAGCAGCCGTACAGGGTCGGCAACTAATGAAAAACTGTTTTTT.

This sequence joins TRBV21-1 and TRBJ2-1; the DNA was not compared with TRBD1, the D call given in the table. TRBV21-1 is flagged as a pseudogene. The CDR3 is 18 amino acids. CDR3 nucleotides: TGTGCCAGCAGCAATCTCGATTGGCAGGGGAGTTGCTACAATGAGCAGTTCTTC. Its protein is CASSNLDWQGSCYNEQFF.

V usage is TRBV27 and J usage is TRBJ1-4; 7 bases are a match to TRBD1. CDR1 MNHEY and CDR2 SMNVEV come from the germline V gene (reference sequence). The trim removed 4 bases at V and 6 bases at J, leaving 11 bases unmatched. CDR3 length equals 16 residues. The CDR3 here is CASSSLTGTAHEKLFF. The DNA of the CDR3 is TGTGCCAGCAGTTCACTCACGGGGACAGCACATGAAAAACTGTTTTTT. The full variable domain, its missing parts supplied by reference TRBV27 and TRBJ1-4, is EAQVTQNPRYLITVTGKKLTVTCSQNMNHEYMSWYRQDPGLGLRQIYYSMNVEVTDKGDVPEGYKVSRKEKRNFPLILESPSPNQTSLYFCASSSLTGTAHEKLFFGSGTQLSVL.

V gene TRBV6-5 combines with J gene TRBJ1-1; possibly TRBD1 for D (5 bases). This CDR3 has 14 residues. V was cut by 5 bases and J by 4 bases, with 14 bases left in between. Germline assignment: CDR1 MNHEY and CDR2 SVGAGI. CDR3 loop: CASSPRGVGTEAFF. In nucleotides, the CDR3 is TGTGCCAGCAGTCCCCGGGGGGTCGGCACTGAAGCTTTCTTT.

The chain carries TRBV19 and TRBJ2-5; 7 bases match TRBD1. Trimming removed 6 bases from V and 0 bases from J; junction bases left unmatched: 4. Looked up from germline, CDR1 is LNHDA and CDR2 is SQIVND (reference sequence). This CDR3 contains 14 residues. Written as DNA, the CDR3 is TGTGCCAGTAGCCCGACAGGGTACCAAGAGACCCAGTACTTC. Its protein is CASSPTGYQETQYF.

This clone was picked up one time. V is TRBV6-5 and J is TRBJ2-5, with D maybe TRBD2 (6 bases). The CDR3 contains 14 residues. In germline, CDR1 is MNHEY, CDR2 SVGAGI. The V and J ends lost 6 bases and 5 bases respectively, with 16 bases between them. The CDR3 nucleotides read TGTGCCAGCAGGGGACGGGACTCGAAGGAGACCCAGTACTTC. Translation gives CASRGRDSKETQYF.

The chain has TRBV11-2 and TRBJ2-1; 9 bases align to TRBD2. CDR1 is SGHAT, CDR2 FQNNGV, per germline. The CDR3 loop spans 18 amino acids. Trimming at V came to 5 bases and at J to 0 bases, leaving 11 bases not matched to a gene. The CDR3 DNA sequence: TGTGCCAGCAGCCAAACTCCTAGCGGGGCGACCTCCTACAATGAGCAGTTCTTC. Translated: CASSQTPSGATSYNEQFF.

The chain is built from TRBV7-9 and TRBJ1-2; 9 bases fit TRBD1. V was clipped by 4 bases and J by 5 bases; unmatched bases: 5. The germline V gene encodes CDR1 SEHNR and CDR2 FQNEAQ (reference sequence). The CDR3 covers 14 residues. The CDR3 reads CASSSTGGRYGYTF. The CDR3 DNA reads as TGTGCCAGCAGCTCCACAGGGGGCAGGTATGGCTACACCTTC.

V usage is TRBV6-5 and J usage is TRBJ1-2; D is undetermined. CDR1 MNHEY and CDR2 SVGAGI come from the germline V gene. V was clipped by 8 bases and J by 2 bases, with 9 bases between them. The CDR3 runs to 12 residues. CDR3 bases: TGTGCCAGCCGGACGGGGAACTATGGCTACACCTTC. Amino acid sequence: CASRTGNYGYTF.

There are a few counts of this clone. J is TRBJ2-7 and V is TRBV10-2, with 9 bases fitting TRBD1. This CDR3 is 15 amino acids long. Germline V CDR1 and CDR2: WSHSY, SAAADI. V trimming: 6 bases; J trimming: 0 bases; junction bases outside the gene matches: 6. The CDR3 loop is CASSLGQGTSYEQYF. The DNA for the CDR3 is TGCGCCAGCAGCTTGGGACAGGGAACCTCCTACGAGCAGTACTTC.

The CDR3 spells CASSIEIAGGLGYEQYF. As DNA, the CDR3 is TGTGCCAGTAGTATCGAGATAGCGGGAGGCTTGGGATACGAGCAGTACTTC. This chain joins TRBV19 and TRBJ2-5; 10 bases agree with TRBD2. The DNA end lines up better with TRBJ2-7; the J call may be wrong. Germline loops: CDR1 LNHDA, CDR2 SQIVND (reference sequence). CDR3 length equals 17 residues.

The CDR3: CASGLTTTSSGANVLTF. The CDR3, as DNA: TGTGCTAGTGGTTTGACCACTACCAGCTCTGGGGCCAACGTCCTGACTTTC. The V call is TRBV12-5, the J call TRBJ2-6; unclear D gene. Trimming removed 2 bases at V and 0 bases at J, with 11 bases between. CDR3 size: 17 residues. The germline CDR1 and CDR2 sequences are LGHNT and FRNRAP.

This rearrangement joins TRBV9 to TRBJ2-1; 7 bases are shared with TRBD2. Per germline, CDR1 SGDLS and CDR2 YYNGEE. The ends lost 0 bases at V and 8 bases at J; junction bases unmatched: 11. The CDR3 totals 16 residues. The CDR3 is CASSVGSSGATDEQFF. In DNA form, the CDR3 reads TGTGCCAGCAGCGTAGGATCGAGCGGGGCGACGGATGAGCAGTTCTTC.

V gene TRBV5-1 combines with J gene TRBJ2-3; 8 nucleotides match TRBD1. Germline CDR1 and CDR2: SGHRS and YFSETQ. There are 16 residues in the CDR3. Unmatched junction bases numbered 10, after V lost 4 bases and J lost 3 bases. The CDR3 reads CASSPGQGEWTDTQYF. CDR3 nucleotide sequence: TGCGCCAGCAGCCCCGGACAGGGAGAGTGGACAGATACGCAGTATTTT.

This clone was seen just once. DNA of the CDR3: TGTGCCAGCAGCTTAGCCGGGACTAGAGAGACCCAGTACTTC. It yields the protein CASSLAGTRETQYF. The chain uses TRBV7-2 and TRBJ2-5, with 8 bases matching TRBD2. Trimming cost V 0 bases and J 4 bases; bases outside gene matches: 1. The CDR3 contains 14 residues. Germline CDR1 and CDR2: SGHTA and FQGNSA.

The genes are TRBV6-1 and TRBJ2-1; D gene ambiguous. Germline V gene lookup returns CDR1 MNHNS and CDR2 SASEGT. The CDR3 is 15 residues long. Trimming shortened V by 2 bases and J by 11 bases, and 19 bases separated the two germline ends. CDR3 region: CASSEYPFIGTQQFF. The DNA of the CDR3 is TGTGCCAGCAGTGAATACCCCTTCATTGGCACGCAGCAGTTCTTC.